The rows below give T cell receptor beta chains drawn from one sample of a study of blood T cell repertoires in COVID-19. Using immunoSEQ multiplex PCR, the repertoire was profiled, and TCRdb retains in-frame clones only, with some absent. This sample carries under 250,000 clones, over 80% of them seen once, and the ten largest clones take under 3%. The sequenced sample was peripheral blood. All receptors derive from a woman in her 70s with active or convalescent COVID-19. CDR3s include the opening cysteine and the closing phenylalanine or tryptophan. The order of the fields is V gene, clone size, D gene, J gene, CDR3 DNA, CDR3 protein. D genes are given only for firm matches. Size is omitted from some rows. Given values are once, few, many or a class for expanded clones.

V gene: TRBV7-2; clone size: few; D gene: .; J gene: TRBJ2-2; CDR3 DNA: TGTGCCAGCAGCTTAGCGGGGCCGGTTACCGGGGAGCTGTTTTTT; CDR3 protein: CASSLAGPVTGELFF
V gene: TRBV9; clone size: few; D gene: TRBD1; J gene: TRBJ2-7; CDR3 DNA: TGTGCCAGCAGCGTAGGGGGACAGGGCGCCTACGAGCAGTACTTC; CDR3 protein: CASSVGGQGAYEQYF
V gene: TRBV9; clone size: .; D gene: .; J gene: TRBJ1-2; CDR3 DNA: TGTGCCAGCAGCGTGCAAGGAGGGGATGGAAATGGCTACACCTTC; CDR3 protein: CASSVQGGDGNGYTF
V gene: TRBV6-1; clone size: .; D gene: .; J gene: TRBJ1-2; CDR3 DNA: TGTGCCAGCAGTGAAGCTTTCCGGGAGCCTAACTATGGCTACACCTTC; CDR3 protein: CASSEAFREPNYGYTF
V gene: TRBV25-1; clone size: .; D gene: .; J gene: TRBJ1-1; CDR3 DNA: TGTGCCAGCAATCGGGGTACTGAAGCTTTCTTT; CDR3 protein: CASNRGTEAFF
V gene: TRBV19; clone size: once; D gene: .; J gene: TRBJ1-2; CDR3 DNA: TGTGCCAGTAGTAAAGGACAGCCGAACTATGGCTACACCTTC; CDR3 protein: CASSKGQPNYGYTF
V gene: TRBV28; clone size: once; D gene: .; J gene: TRBJ2-7; CDR3 DNA: TGTGCCAGCAGTTTGGAGATTGGCGAGCAGTACTTC; CDR3 protein: CASSLEIGEQYF
V gene: TRBV3-1/TRBV3-2; clone size: .; D gene: .; J gene: TRBJ1-1; CDR3 DNA: TGTGCCCCCCGTGAAGCTTTCTTT; CDR3 protein: CAPREAFF
V gene: TRBV12-3/TRBV12-4; clone size: once; D gene: .; J gene: TRBJ2-1; CDR3 DNA: TGTGCCAGCAGTCCCCTCGGGTGGGAGCAGTTCTTC; CDR3 protein: CASSPLGWEQFF
V gene: TRBV7-2; clone size: .; D gene: TRBD2; J gene: TRBJ2-3; CDR3 DNA: TGTGCCAGCAGTTATATACTAGCGGGAGGTGCCACAGATACGCAGTATTTT; CDR3 protein: CASSYILAGGATDTQYF
V gene: TRBV5-5; clone size: .; D gene: .; J gene: TRBJ1-6; CDR3 DNA: TGTGCCAGCAGCTTGGACAGTGCACCCCTCCACTTT; CDR3 protein: CASSLDSAPLHF
V gene: TRBV5-1; clone size: .; D gene: TRBD2; J gene: TRBJ2-7; CDR3 DNA: TGCGCCAGCAGCTCCCAACCGTTCACTCCGGGACTAGCGGGCGGGACCTACGAGCAGTACTTC; CDR3 protein: CASSSQPFTPGLAGGTYEQYF
V gene: TRBV5-1; clone size: .; D gene: TRBD1; J gene: TRBJ1-5; CDR3 DNA: TGCGCCAGCAGCCCCGGACAGGGTCCGATTCAGCCCCAGCATTTT; CDR3 protein: CASSPGQGPIQPQHF
V gene: TRBV2; clone size: .; D gene: .; J gene: TRBJ2-3; CDR3 DNA: TGTGCCAGCAGTGACTGGCTAGCCCCAGATACGCAGTATTTT; CDR3 protein: CASSDWLAPDTQYF
V gene: TRBV6-5; clone size: once; D gene: .; J gene: TRBJ1-2; CDR3 DNA: TGTGCCAGCAGGACCGGGAGGGAGGGCTATGGCTACACCTTC; CDR3 protein: CASRTGREGYGYTF
V gene: TRBV9; clone size: .; D gene: TRBD1; J gene: TRBJ2-1; CDR3 DNA: TGTGCCAGCAGCCTCGGACAGGGTAGGGGTGAGCAGTTCTTC; CDR3 protein: CASSLGQGRGEQFF
V gene: TRBV4-1; clone size: once; D gene: .; J gene: TRBJ1-1; CDR3 DNA: TGCGCCAGCAGCCAAGTGGGGCGGAACACTGAAGCTTTCTTT; CDR3 protein: CASSQVGRNTEAFF
V gene: TRBV4-3; clone size: .; D gene: TRBD1; J gene: TRBJ2-7; CDR3 DNA: TGCGCCAGCAGCCAAGATTTGACAGGGTCTTCCTACGAGCAGTACTTC; CDR3 protein: CASSQDLTGSSYEQYF
V gene: TRBV29-1; clone size: .; D gene: .; J gene: TRBJ1-2; CDR3 DNA: TGCAGCGCCGAGGCCCAGAACTATGGCTACACCTTC; CDR3 protein: CSAEAQNYGYTF
V gene: TRBV7-9; clone size: .; D gene: TRBD1; J gene: TRBJ1-5; CDR3 DNA: TGTGCCAGCAGCCAAGAGACAGGGGGGGATCAGCCCCAGCATTTT; CDR3 protein: CASSQETGGDQPQHF
V gene: TRBV15; clone size: .; D gene: .; J gene: TRBJ2-7; CDR3 DNA: TGTGCCACCAGCGCAGGCTACGAGCAGTACTTC; CDR3 protein: CATSAGYEQYF
V gene: TRBV2; clone size: .; D gene: .; J gene: TRBJ1-3; CDR3 DNA: TGTGCCAGCAGTGAAGCCGGCAGGGGAGGAAACACCATATATTTT; CDR3 protein: CASSEAGRGGNTIYF
V gene: TRBV12-3/TRBV12-4; clone size: .; D gene: .; J gene: TRBJ1-2; CDR3 DNA: TGTGCCAGCAGTTTACCGGGAGAGGGCTACACCTTC; CDR3 protein: CASSLPGEGYTF
V gene: TRBV19; clone size: few; D gene: TRBD2; J gene: TRBJ2-7; CDR3 DNA: TGTGCCAGTAGTATAGGCGGGACTAGCGTCTACGAGCAGTACTTC; CDR3 protein: CASSIGGTSVYEQYF
V gene: TRBV5-6; clone size: .; D gene: .; J gene: TRBJ1-4; CDR3 DNA: TGTGCCAGCAGCTCCCAGGGGCTTGGGGGTGAAAAACTGTTTTTT; CDR3 protein: CASSSQGLGGEKLFF
V gene: TRBV25-1; clone size: .; D gene: .; J gene: TRBJ2-2; CDR3 DNA: TGTGCCAGCAGTGAAAGGCTAGTCGGGGAGCTGTTTTTT; CDR3 protein: CASSERLVGELFF
V gene: TRBV3-1/TRBV3-2; clone size: .; D gene: .; J gene: TRBJ1-3; CDR3 DNA: TGTGCCAGCAGCCAGTTCGGTCGAAACACCATATATTTT; CDR3 protein: CASSQFGRNTIYF
V gene: TRBV13; clone size: .; D gene: TRBD2; J gene: TRBJ2-7; CDR3 DNA: TGTGCCAGCAGCTTACGCGGGGGCTACGAGCAGTACTTC; CDR3 protein: CASSLRGGYEQYF
V gene: TRBV2; clone size: .; D gene: TRBD2; J gene: TRBJ2-7; CDR3 DNA: TGTGCCAGCACCCCCGGACTAGGGGCCTCCTACGAGCAGTACTTC; CDR3 protein: CASTPGLGASYEQYF
V gene: TRBV2; clone size: .; D gene: .; J gene: TRBJ2-7; CDR3 DNA: TGTGCCAGCAGTGTCCGGGAGCAGTACTTC; CDR3 protein: CASSVREQYF
V gene: TRBV6-6; clone size: .; D gene: .; J gene: TRBJ2-1; CDR3 DNA: TGTGCCAGCAGGTCCCAGGGGCACCCCTCCTACAATGAGCAGTTCTTC; CDR3 protein: CASRSQGHPSYNEQFF
V gene: TRBV21-1; clone size: once; D gene: .; J gene: TRBJ2-5; CDR3 DNA: TGTGCCAGCAGCACCAGCGGGGGAGGGAGAGAGACCCAGTACTTC; CDR3 protein: CASSTSGGGRETQYF
V gene: TRBV7-2; clone size: .; D gene: TRBD1; J gene: TRBJ1-2; CDR3 DNA: TGTGCCAGCAGCTCCCCCAGACAGGGAGCTCACACCTTC; CDR3 protein: CASSSPRQGAHTF
V gene: TRBV4-3; clone size: few; D gene: .; J gene: TRBJ1-6; CDR3 DNA: TGCGCCAGCAGCCAAGATCGGACAGTCGCCGTTAATTCACCCCTCCACTTT; CDR3 protein: CASSQDRTVAVNSPLHF
V gene: TRBV6-6; clone size: .; D gene: TRBD2; J gene: TRBJ2-7; CDR3 DNA: TGTGCCAGCGGGTCTAGCGGAGCCTACGAGCAGTACTTC; CDR3 protein: CASGSSGAYEQYF
V gene: TRBV12-3/TRBV12-4; clone size: .; D gene: TRBD2; J gene: TRBJ2-4; CDR3 DNA: TGTGCCTCGGGGGGTCCAGCGAACATTCAGTACTTC; CDR3 protein: CASGGPANIQYF